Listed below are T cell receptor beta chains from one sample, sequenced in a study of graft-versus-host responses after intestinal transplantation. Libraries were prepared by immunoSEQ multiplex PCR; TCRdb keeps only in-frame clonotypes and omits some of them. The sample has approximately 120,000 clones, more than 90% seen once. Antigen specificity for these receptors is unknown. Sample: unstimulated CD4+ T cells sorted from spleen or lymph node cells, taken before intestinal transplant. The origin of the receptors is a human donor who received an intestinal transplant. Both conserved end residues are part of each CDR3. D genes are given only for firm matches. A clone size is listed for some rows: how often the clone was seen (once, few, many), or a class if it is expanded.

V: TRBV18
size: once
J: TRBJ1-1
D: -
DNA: TGTGCCAGCTCACCCCTATCCTGGGGGGAAGCTTTCTTT
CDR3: CASSPLSWGEAFF

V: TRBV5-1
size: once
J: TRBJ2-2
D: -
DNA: TGCGCCAGCAGCTTGGCCGCGACTAGAAACACCGGGGAGCTGTTTTTT
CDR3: CASSLAATRNTGELFF

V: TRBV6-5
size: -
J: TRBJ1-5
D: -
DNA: TGTGCCAGCAGTGATATGGACTTTAATCAGCCCCAGCATTTT
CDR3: CASSDMDFNQPQHF

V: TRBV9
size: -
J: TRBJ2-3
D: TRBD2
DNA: TGTGCCAGCAGCGTAGGTCGCGGGGGGAGGCAGTATTTT
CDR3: CASSVGRGGRQYF

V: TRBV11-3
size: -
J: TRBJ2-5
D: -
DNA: TGTGCCAGCAGCCGTACAGCGGGTTTTCAGGAGACCCAGTACTTC
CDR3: CASSRTAGFQETQYF

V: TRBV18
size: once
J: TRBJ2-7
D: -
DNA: TGTGCCAGCTCACCCCTCGAAGGGGGTTTCTACGAGCAGTACTTC
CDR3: CASSPLEGGFYEQYF

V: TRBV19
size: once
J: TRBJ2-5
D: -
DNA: TGTGCCAGTAGTGTGGCCAGGGGTGAGACCCAGTACTTC
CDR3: CASSVARGETQYF

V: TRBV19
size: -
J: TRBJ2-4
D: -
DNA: TGTGCCAGTAGTATCGGGGGCCTAGCCAAAAACATTCAGTACTTC
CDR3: CASSIGGLAKNIQYF

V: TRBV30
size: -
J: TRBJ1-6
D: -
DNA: TGTGCCTGGAGTCGGGAGCGGTCGTCACCCCTCCACTTT
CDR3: CAWSRERSSPLHF

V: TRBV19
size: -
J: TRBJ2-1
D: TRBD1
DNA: TGTGCCAGTAGTGTCCCAGGGGGTAATGAGCAGTTCTTC
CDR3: CASSVPGGNEQFF

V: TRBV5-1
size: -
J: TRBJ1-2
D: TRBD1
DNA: TGCGCCAGCAGCACAACCGGGACAGGGGACGGCTACACCTTC
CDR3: CASSTTGTGDGYTF

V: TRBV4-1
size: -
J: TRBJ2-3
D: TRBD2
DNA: TGCGCCAGCAGCCACACAAGACTAGCGGGCTTCACAGATACGCAGTATTTT
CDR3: CASSHTRLAGFTDTQYF

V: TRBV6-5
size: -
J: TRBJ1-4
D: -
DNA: TGTGCCAGCGGTGGGGCTCCTAATGAAAAACTGTTTTTT
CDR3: CASGGAPNEKLFF

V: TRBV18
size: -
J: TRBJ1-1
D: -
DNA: TGTGCCAGCTCACCCCTCATGACAGAGAACACTGAAGCTTTCTTT
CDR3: CASSPLMTENTEAFF

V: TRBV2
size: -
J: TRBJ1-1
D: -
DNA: TGTGCCAGCACCCAGGTGGACACTGAAGCTTTCTTT
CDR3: CASTQVDTEAFF

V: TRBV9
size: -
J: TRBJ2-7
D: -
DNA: TGTGCCAGCGGCGGGGGGACAGGAGTAGATGGGAGCTCCTACGAGCAGTACTTC
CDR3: CASGGGTGVDGSSYEQYF

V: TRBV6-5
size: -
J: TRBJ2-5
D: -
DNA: TGTGCCAGCAGTTATAGCAGAAAATTAGAGACCCAGTACTTC
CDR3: CASSYSRKLETQYF

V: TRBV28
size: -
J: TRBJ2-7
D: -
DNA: TGTGCCAGCAGTTTCGACAGCTCCTACGAGCAGTACTTC
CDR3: CASSFDSSYEQYF

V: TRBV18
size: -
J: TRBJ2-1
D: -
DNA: TGTGCCAGCTCACCCGGGACTTCTTACAATGAGCAGTTCTTC
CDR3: CASSPGTSYNEQFF

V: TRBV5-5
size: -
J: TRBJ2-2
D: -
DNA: TGTGCCAGCAGCTTGGGAGGAAGGGGTTGGACCGGGGAGCTGTTTTTT
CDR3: CASSLGGRGWTGELFF

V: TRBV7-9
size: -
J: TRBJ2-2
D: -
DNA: TGTGCCAGCAGCTTACTAGCGAGCACCGGGGAGCTGTTTTTT
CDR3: CASSLLASTGELFF

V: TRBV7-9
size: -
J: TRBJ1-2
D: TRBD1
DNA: TGTGCCAGCAGCTTAGGGACAGGGGAAAGGGGCGGCTACACCTTC
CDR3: CASSLGTGERGGYTF

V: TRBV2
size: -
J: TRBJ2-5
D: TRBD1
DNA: TGTGCCAGCAGGACAGGGCCCCAAGAGACCCAGTACTTC
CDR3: CASRTGPQETQYF

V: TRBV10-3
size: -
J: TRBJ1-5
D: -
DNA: TGTGCCATCAGCCAACAGGGACCCGGGGGGCCCCAGCATTTT
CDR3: CAISQQGPGGPQHF

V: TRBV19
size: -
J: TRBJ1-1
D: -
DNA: TGTGCCAGTAGTATTTGGGCAGGCCCCGGGGGTGAAGCTTTCTTT
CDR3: CASSIWAGPGGEAFF

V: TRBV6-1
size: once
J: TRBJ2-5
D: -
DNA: TGTGCCAGCAGTGAGGTGACGGGGACCCAGTACTTC
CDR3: CASSEVTGTQYF

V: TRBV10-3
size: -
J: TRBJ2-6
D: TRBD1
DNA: TGTGCCATCAGCTCGACAGGGGTGAACTCTGGGGCCAACGTCCTGACTTTC
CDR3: CAISSTGVNSGANVLTF

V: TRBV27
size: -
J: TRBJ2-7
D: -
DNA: TGTGCCAGCAGAACAGGGGACTCGAACTACGAGCAGTACTTC
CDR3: CASRTGDSNYEQYF

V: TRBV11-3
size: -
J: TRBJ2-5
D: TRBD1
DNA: TGTGCCAGCAGCTTCGACAGGGGGAAAGAGACCCAGTACTTC
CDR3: CASSFDRGKETQYF

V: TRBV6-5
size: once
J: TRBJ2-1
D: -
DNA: TGTGCCACCCTCGGGGCCCAAGGAACCAATGAGCAGTTCTTC
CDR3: CATLGAQGTNEQFF

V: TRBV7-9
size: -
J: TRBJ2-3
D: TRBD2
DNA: TGTGCCAGCAGCCGCCTCGGGGGGGGCACAGATACGCAGTATTTT
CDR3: CASSRLGGGTDTQYF

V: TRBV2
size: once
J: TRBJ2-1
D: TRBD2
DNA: TGTGCCAGCAGTGAAGGGGGGACTAGGAGTATGAATGAGCAGTTCTTC
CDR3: CASSEGGTRSMNEQFF

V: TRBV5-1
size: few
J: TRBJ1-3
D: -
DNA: TGCGCCAGCAGCTCCACAGGAAACACCATATATTTT
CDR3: CASSSTGNTIYF

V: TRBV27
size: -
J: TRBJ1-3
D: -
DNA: TGTGCCAGCAAGGGGACTGGAAACACCATATATTTT
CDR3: CASKGTGNTIYF

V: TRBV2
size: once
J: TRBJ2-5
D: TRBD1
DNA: TGTGCCAGCAGCCGGGACAGGGGGCAAGAGACCCAGTACTTC
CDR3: CASSRDRGQETQYF

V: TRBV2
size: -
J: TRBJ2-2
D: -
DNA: TGTGCCGGAGGAAGGGGACCCAACACCGGGGAGCTGTTTTTT
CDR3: CAGGRGPNTGELFF

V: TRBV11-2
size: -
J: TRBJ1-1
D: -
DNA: TGTGCCAGCAGCTTACAAATTCCATCCACTGAAGCTTTCTTT
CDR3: CASSLQIPSTEAFF

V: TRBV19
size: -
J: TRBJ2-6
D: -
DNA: TGTGCCAGTAGTATTGGCAGACGCTCTGGGGCCAACGTCCTGACTTTC
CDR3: CASSIGRRSGANVLTF

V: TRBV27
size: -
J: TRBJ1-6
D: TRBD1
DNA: TGTGCCAGCAGTTTGAAGGCAGGGGGCCATAATTCACCCCTCCACTTT
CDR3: CASSLKAGGHNSPLHF

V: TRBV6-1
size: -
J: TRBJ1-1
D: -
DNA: TGTGCCAGCAGATACAGGGTCACTGAAGCTTTCTTT
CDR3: CASRYRVTEAFF

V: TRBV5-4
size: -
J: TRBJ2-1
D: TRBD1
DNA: TGTGCCAGCAGCTTGGGGTGGACAGGGTCCAATGAGCAGTTCTTC
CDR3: CASSLGWTGSNEQFF

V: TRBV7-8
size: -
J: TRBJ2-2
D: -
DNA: TGTGCCAGCACCCTGCGCCGGCCCGCGATCACCGGGGAGCTGTTTTTT
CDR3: CASTLRRPAITGELFF

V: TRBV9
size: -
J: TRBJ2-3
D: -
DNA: TGTGCCAGCAGCGTAATGGCGGGCACGCAGTATTTT
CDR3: CASSVMAGTQYF

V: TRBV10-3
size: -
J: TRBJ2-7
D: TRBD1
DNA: TGTGCCATCACCCTGGGACAGGGAAACGAGCAGTACTTC
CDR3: CAITLGQGNEQYF

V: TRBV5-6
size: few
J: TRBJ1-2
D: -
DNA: TGTGCCAGCCGCCGGGTACGTGGCTACACCTTC
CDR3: CASRRVRGYTF